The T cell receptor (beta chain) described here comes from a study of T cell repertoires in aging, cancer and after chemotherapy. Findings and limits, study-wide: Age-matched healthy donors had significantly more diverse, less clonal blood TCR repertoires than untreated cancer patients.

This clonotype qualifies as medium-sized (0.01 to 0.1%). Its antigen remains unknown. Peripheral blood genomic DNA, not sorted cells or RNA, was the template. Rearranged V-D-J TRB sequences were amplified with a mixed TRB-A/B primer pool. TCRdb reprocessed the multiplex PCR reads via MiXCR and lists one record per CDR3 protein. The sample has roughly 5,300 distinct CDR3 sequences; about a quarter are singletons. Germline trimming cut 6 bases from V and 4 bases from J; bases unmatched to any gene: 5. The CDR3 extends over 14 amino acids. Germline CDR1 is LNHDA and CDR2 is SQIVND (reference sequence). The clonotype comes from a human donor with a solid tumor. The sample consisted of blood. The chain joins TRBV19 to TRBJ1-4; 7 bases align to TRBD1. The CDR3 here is CASSRGEINEKLFF. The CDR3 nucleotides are TGTGCCAGTAGCAGGGGGGAGATTAATGAAAAACTGTTTTTT.